This T cell receptor beta chain came from a study of early T cells in non-severe SARS-CoV-2 infection. Study-level background: RNA in bulk from unsorted whole blood was sequenced, and chains were unpaired. Study observations and caveats: CD4 and private specificities were missed by VDJdb matching, which favored anti-spike CD8 responses.

The CDR3 consists of 16 residues. The germline V gene encodes CDR1 SGHTA and CDR2 FQGNSA. V shed 4 bases and J shed 0 bases, with 14 bases lying between them. This clonotype is medium-sized. Its antigen is still unknown. Attachment of unique molecular identifiers to individual cDNA molecules was performed. TCRdb itself ran the 5' RACE reads through MiXCR, one entry per CDR3 protein. The sample has over 95,000 distinct CDR3 sequences, approximately 15% seen once. The specimen was whole blood. This sequence joins TRBV7-2 and TRBJ2-3; a weak D match, TRBD1 (6 bases). The source is an adult who was a healthcare worker with PCR-confirmed SARS-CoV-2 infection or an uninfected control (not recorded which). CDR3: CASSSLGAASTDTQYF. The DNA for the CDR3 is TGTGCCAGCAGCTCATTGGGGGCTGCCAGCACAGATACGCAGTATTTT.